Below, 17 T cell receptor beta chains from the same sample are listed, as sequenced in a study of shared clonotypes between healthy human individuals. Only in-frame clones appear in the TCRdb table, and some are missing; sequencing was by immunoSEQ multiplex PCR. The sample lists about 1 million clones; about 75% were seen once. The sample comprised memory CD4+ T cells sorted from blood. Subset reported: CD45RA-negative fraction. All receptors come from a man between 18 and 29 years old in good health.

The V gene is TRBV9, the J gene TRBJ2-7; 9 bases align to TRBD2. The germline V gene encodes CDR1 SGDLS and CDR2 YYNGEE. V lost 4 bases and J lost 4; bases outside the gene matches: 9. The CDR3 has 15 residues. The CDR3 sequence is CASSFGVAGAYEQYF. The CDR3 DNA is TGTGCCAGCAGCTTCGGGGTAGCGGGGGCTTACGAGCAGTACTTC. The complete variable domain, with remaining parts taken from reference TRBV9 and TRBJ2-7, reads DSGVTQTPKHLITATGQRVTLRCSPRSGDLSVYWYQQSLDQGLQFLIQYYNGEERAKGNILERFSAQQFPDLHSELNLSSLELGDSALYFCASSFGVAGAYEQYFGPGTRLTVT.

This chain connects TRBV6-1 to TRBJ2-7, with D tentatively TRBD2 (5 bases). In germline, CDR1 is MNHNS, CDR2 SASEGT. Trimming cost V 7 bases and J 4 bases, with 17 bases left between them. The CDR3 extends over 14 amino acids. In nucleotides, the CDR3 is TGTGCCAGCACAACCGGACCCGGGATTTACGAGCAGTACTTC. This translates into CASTTGPGIYEQYF.

This clone turned up a few times. The same CDR3 also results from other DNA sequences found in this sample. The V and J genes are TRBV5-1 and TRBJ2-1; TRBD2 matches 9 bases. The V segment lost 4 bases and the J segment 0 bases; nucleotides outside the gene matches: 5. This CDR3 is built from 16 residues. Germline values: CDR1 SGHRS, CDR2 YFSETQ. The CDR3 DNA is TGCGCCAGCAGCCTAGGACTAGCGACCTCCTACAATGAGCAGTTCTTC. Residues: CASSLGLATSYNEQFF.

This chain joins TRBV7-8 and TRBJ1-5; D is possibly TRBD1 (5 bases). The CDR3 runs to 16 residues. Germline V CDR1 and CDR2: SGHVS, FQNEAQ. V lost 0 bases and J lost 5, with 14 bases in between. CDR3 sequence: CASSLAAAGIDQPQHF. The CDR3 nucleotides are TGTGCCAGCAGCTTAGCGGCCGCAGGGATAGATCAGCCCCAGCATTTT.

Points on this clone: A much larger clone differs by one base, so this may be a read error. The rearrangement joins TRBV5-1 to TRBJ2-3; possibly TRBD1 or TRBD2 for D (5 bases each). The CDR3 spans 14 residues. V lost 4 bases and J 0 bases, leaving 9 bases between the germline ends. Germline V gives CDR1 SGHRS, CDR2 YFSETQ. The CDR3 DNA is TGCGCCAGCAGCACCCGGGACAGCACAGATACGCAGTATTTT. As protein: CASSTRDSTDTQYF.

The chain employs TRBV5-1 and TRBJ1-2; 8 nucleotides agree with TRBD1. After removal of 0 bases from V and 7 bases from J, the junction contained 8 bases not matched to a gene. CDR3 length equals 15 residues. CDR1 is SGHRS and CDR2 is YFSETQ in the germline V gene. This chain's CDR3 is CASSLEATTGAGYTF. DNA of the CDR3: TGCGCCAGCAGCTTGGAGGCAACGACAGGGGCTGGCTACACCTTC.

The chain employs TRBV5-1 and TRBJ1-1, with D unresolved. Trimming pared 6 bases from V and 2 bases from J, leaving 11 bases between. Germline lookup yields CDR1 SGHRS and CDR2 YFSETQ. The CDR3 is 13 amino acids. The CDR3 DNA reads TGCGCCAGCAAGTTAGAGCCCAACACTGAAGCTTTCTTT. Encoded protein: CASKLEPNTEAFF.

This chain connects TRBV2 to TRBJ1-1; D is unclear. With 7 bases removed from V and 7 bases from J, the gap between germline ends came to 10 bases. The CDR3 sequence is 11 residues long. Per germline, CDR1 SNHLY and CDR2 FYNNEI. The CDR3 here is CASKREIEAFF. DNA for the CDR3: TGTGCCAGCAAGCGAGAGATTGAAGCTTTCTTT.

The chain uses TRBV27 and TRBJ2-7; tentatively, D is TRBD1 (5 bases). In germline, CDR1 is MNHEY, CDR2 SMNVEV (reference sequence). V was clipped by 8 bases and J by 6 bases, with 11 bases between them. There are 11 residues in the CDR3. The CDR3 DNA reads TGTGCCAGCGGTGTAGGGGTCGAGCAGTACTTC. This translates into CASGVGVEQYF.

This clone has a single count. This rearrangement joins TRBV12-5 to TRBJ2-5; D gene unclear. V gave up 7 bases and J gave up 11 bases, with 23 bases separating them. The CDR3 has 14 amino acids. CDR1 and CDR2 (germline): LGHNT, FRNRAP. CDR3 loop: CASAPSVPGRSQYF. In DNA form, the CDR3 reads TGTGCTAGTGCCCCTTCGGTCCCCGGAAGGTCACAGTACTTC.

The chain combines TRBV6-1 with TRBJ2-3; TRBD1 matches 7 bases. V was pared by 6 bases and J by 6 bases, with 9 bases of the junction left unmatched. CDR1 and CDR2 (germline): MNHNS, SASEGT. The CDR3 consists of 14 residues. CDR3 region: CASSIGGSADTQYF. CDR3 DNA sequence: TGTGCCAGCAGCATAGGGGGCTCGGCGGATACGCAGTATTTT.

This chain uses TRBV4-3 with TRBJ1-4; D remains ambiguous. This CDR3 spans 16 amino acids. V lost 0 bases, J lost 3 bases, and 11 bases lay in between. Germline V gene lookup returns CDR1 LGHNA and CDR2 YSLEER. CDR3 protein: CASSQDLVPPNEKLFF. The CDR3 region has the DNA TGCGCCAGCAGCCAAGATTTGGTCCCGCCTAATGAAAAACTGTTTTTT.

Points on this clone: This may be a read error: a much more frequent sequence differs by one nucleotide. The same CDR3 can be traced to other DNA sequences in this sample. The chain combines TRBV5-1 with TRBJ2-5; 7 nucleotides align to TRBD1. J gave up 3 bases and V 0 bases, and 2 bases lay outside the gene matches. The germline gives CDR1 SGHRS, CDR2 YFSETQ. CDR3 size: 14 residues. This chain's CDR3 is CASSLGDSKETQYF. CDR3 DNA sequence: TGCGCCAGCAGCTTGGGGGACAGCAAAGAGACCCAGTACTTC.

The J gene is TRBJ1-6, the V gene TRBV29-1, with D unclear. CDR1 and CDR2 from the germline V gene are SQVTM and ANQGSEA. The CDR3 runs to 13 residues. The V and J ends lost 5 bases and 9 bases respectively, with 14 bases between them. This chain's CDR3 is CSVRLSASSPLHF. The CDR3 DNA sequence: TGCAGCGTTAGACTATCCGCCTCTTCACCCCTCCACTTT.

This clone was found a few times. The chain recombines TRBV28 with TRBJ2-5, with D perhaps TRBD1 or TRBD2 (5 bases each). The CDR3 extends over 14 amino acids. V was pared by 8 bases and J by 1 base, with 14 bases between. The germline gives CDR1 MDHEN, CDR2 SYDVKM. The CDR3 spells CASSWGSIQETQYF. Here the CDR3 DNA reads TGTGCCAGCTCTTGGGGGTCTATCCAAGAGACCCAGTACTTC.

This clone showed up just once. The chain couples TRBV7-9 to TRBJ2-7; perhaps TRBD1 as D (6 bases). V was cut by 5 bases and J by 2 bases, with 13 bases left in between. Germline-derived CDR1 and CDR2 are SEHNR and FQNEAQ (reference sequence). CDR3 length: 14 residues. In DNA, the CDR3 is TGTGCCAGCAGCCCCAAGGACAGAACCTACGAGCAGTACTTC. Protein: CASSPKDRTYEQYF.

V gene TRBV10-3 combines with J gene TRBJ1-3, with D maybe TRBD1 (6 bases). V was shortened by 4 bases and J by 1 base, with 14 bases between the two germline ends. Germline loops: CDR1 ENHRY, CDR2 SYGVKD. The CDR3 sequence is 16 residues long. The chain's CDR3 is CAISGPQTGSGNTIYF. The CDR3 DNA follows: TGTGCCATCAGTGGCCCACAAACAGGGTCTGGAAACACCATATATTTT.